These 28 T cell receptor beta chains share one sample of origin, sequenced in a study of blood T cell repertoires in COVID-19. TCRdb's table, derived via immunoSEQ multiplex PCR, lists solely in-frame clones and lacks some. The sample includes 95,000 to 110,000 clones, around 90% of them seen just once. Sequencing was carried out using peripheral blood. The receptors were sampled from a human donor in a cohort sampled during active COVID-19.

V is TRBV5-1 and J is TRBJ1-2, with a possible D match to TRBD1 (5 bases). Germline CDR1 reads SGHRS; CDR2 reads YFSETQ. The CDR3 is made up of 14 amino acids. The ends were cut back, 6 bases at V and 2 bases at J, with 14 bases in the middle. The CDR3, as DNA: TGCGCCAGCAACCAAGGGGAAGCGAACTATGGCTACACCTTC. This sequence encodes CASNQGEANYGYTF. Filled out from reference TRBV5-1 and TRBJ1-2, the complete variable domain reads KAGVTQTPRYLIKTRGQQVTLSCSPISGHRSVSWYQQTPGQGLQFLFEYFSETQRNKGNFPGRFSGRQFSNSRSEMNVSTLELGDSALYLCASNQGEANYGYTFGSGTRLTVV.

V is TRBV7-2 and J is TRBJ2-5, with a tentative D call TRBD2 (6 bases). This CDR3 has 17 residues. The V end lost 2 bases, the J end lost 0 bases, and 16 bases lay between the germline ends. Germline-derived CDR1 and CDR2 are SGHTA and FQGNSA. The CDR3 sequence is CASSLWFGRGYQETQYF. The CDR3 nucleotides read TGTGCCAGCAGCTTATGGTTCGGGAGAGGGTACCAAGAGACCCAGTACTTC.

This clone was detected only once. The V and J genes are TRBV21-1 and TRBJ1-5. TRBV21-1 constitutes a pseudogene. The CDR3 runs to 17 residues. Written as DNA, the CDR3 is TGTGCCAGCAGCAAAGACATCGAGGTAAATAGCAATCAGCCCCAGCATTTT. It specifies CASSKDIEVNSNQPQHF.

This sequence joins TRBV6-1 and TRBJ1-2; the D is unclear. The CDR3 totals 12 residues. CDR1 is MNHNS and CDR2 is SASEGT in the germline V gene. Trimming took off 1 base at V and 5 bases at J, with 5 bases between the two ends. This chain's CDR3 is CASSEGLYGYTF. In nucleotides, the CDR3 is TGTGCCAGCAGTGAAGGGCTTTATGGCTACACCTTC.

The J gene is TRBJ2-2, the V gene TRBV11-2; D uncertain. Trimming took 1 base from V and 7 from J, leaving 10 bases between them. Looked up from germline, CDR1 is SGHAT and CDR2 is FQNNGV. This CDR3 comprises 14 residues. CDR3 sequence: CASSLAPRIGELFF. The CDR3 region has the DNA TGTGCCAGCAGCTTAGCCCCTAGGATCGGGGAGCTGTTTTTT.

This chain links TRBV5-1 with TRBJ2-7; 9 bases fit TRBD1. Looked up from germline, CDR1 is SGHRS and CDR2 is YFSETQ. V shed 2 bases, J shed 3 bases, and the junction held 3 bases outside the gene matches. This CDR3 comprises 14 residues. CDR3 in amino acids: CASSLGQGNYEQYF. For the CDR3, the DNA is TGCGCCAGCAGCTTAGGACAGGGGAACTACGAGCAGTACTTC.

J is TRBJ2-5 and V is TRBV9, with 9 bases identical to TRBD1. V lost 7 bases and J lost 5; bases outside the gene matches: 3. Germline V gene sequence: CDR1 SGDLS, CDR2 YYNGEE. This CDR3 is built from 12 residues. CDR3 loop: CASGDRVETQYF. CDR3 nucleotides: TGTGCCAGCGGGGACAGGGTCGAGACCCAGTACTTC.

This chain joins TRBV28 and TRBJ1-5; D may be TRBD1 (6 bases). Germline values: CDR1 MDHEN, CDR2 SYDVKM. The V end lost 3 bases, the J end lost 2 bases, and 17 bases lay between the germline ends. This CDR3 contains 17 residues. The CDR3 DNA is TGTGCCAGCAGTTTCGCAGGGGCCTCTGTGGGCAATCAGCCCCAGCATTTT. It encodes CASSFAGASVGNQPQHF.

This clone occurred once. V and J are TRBV5-6 and TRBJ2-4; D is perhaps TRBD1 (5 bases). Germline V lookup: CDR1 SGHDT, CDR2 YYEEEE. This CDR3 contains 12 residues. V lost 0 bases and J lost 8, with 6 bases in between. CDR3 DNA: TGTGCCAGCAGCTTGGAAGGGGACATTCAGTACTTC. It codes for CASSLEGDIQYF.

This clone was counted a single time. The chain links TRBV7-2 to TRBJ1-4, with D unresolved. The CDR3 covers 15 residues. Per germline, CDR1 SGHTA and CDR2 FQGNSA. Trimming shortened V by 2 bases and J by 6 bases, and 13 bases separated the two germline ends. CDR3 residues: CASSLNAAIDEKLFF. The DNA for the CDR3 is TGTGCCAGCAGCTTAAACGCGGCGATTGATGAAAAACTGTTTTTT.

The V call is TRBV5-5, the J call TRBJ2-7; the D gene is possibly TRBD1 (6 bases). V lost 0 bases, J lost 0 bases, and 13 bases lay in between. This CDR3 has 16 amino acids. CDR1 is SGHKS and CDR2 is YYEKEE in the germline V gene (reference sequence). The CDR3: CASSLVMRGSSYEQYF. DNA for the CDR3: TGTGCCAGCAGCTTGGTTATGAGGGGGAGCTCCTACGAGCAGTACTTC.

The chain joins TRBV9 to TRBJ1-1; TRBD1 is a possible D gene (5 bases). The germline V gene has CDR1 SGDLS and CDR2 YYNGEE. CDR3 length: 12 amino acids. V was trimmed by 3 bases and J by 8 bases, leaving 11 bases between them. The CDR3 spells CASSAQDNEAFF. The CDR3 nucleotides read TGTGCCAGCAGCGCTCAGGACAACGAAGCTTTCTTT.

V gene TRBV12-3 or TRBV12-4 combines with J gene TRBJ2-5; TRBD1 matches 7 bases. The V and J ends lost 2 bases and 5 bases, in that order; junction bases with no gene match: 2. The CDR3 spans 13 residues. The CDR3 reads CASSLNRGETQYF. The CDR3 bases are TGTGCCAGCAGTTTAAACAGGGGCGAGACCCAGTACTTC.

This chain joins TRBV5-5 and TRBJ2-1; TRBD2 matches at 7 bases. This CDR3 has 15 residues. V shed 2 bases and J 1 base; nucleotides not matched to a gene: 3. Germline CDR1 and CDR2: SGHKS and YYEKEE (reference sequence). Here the CDR3 DNA reads TGTGCCAGCAGCTTCAGCGGGGTATCCTACAATGAGCAGTTCTTC. This gives the protein CASSFSGVSYNEQFF. The whole variable domain, remainder taken from reference TRBV5-5 and TRBJ2-1, is DAGVTQSPTHLIKTRGQQVTLRCSPISGHKSVSWYQQVLGQGPQFIFQYYEKEERGRGNFPDRFSARQFPNYSSELNVNALLLGDSALYLCASSFSGVSYNEQFFGPGTRLTVL.

This clone was seen a few times. The CDR3 loop reads CASSLGGRTENYGYTF. CDR3 in DNA: TGTGCCAGCAGCTTAGGCGGCAGGACAGAAAACTATGGCTACACCTTC. This rearrangement joins TRBV7-8 to TRBJ1-2; D is possibly TRBD1 (6 bases). Per germline, CDR1 SGHVS and CDR2 FQNEAQ. V gave up 1 base and J gave up 2 bases, with 14 bases separating them. CDR3 length: 16 residues.

The chain has TRBV28 and TRBJ2-7; 8 bases are shared with TRBD2. This CDR3 has 18 amino acids. V was pared by 7 bases and J by 1 base, with 18 bases of the junction left unmatched. Per germline, CDR1 MDHEN and CDR2 SYDVKM. The CDR3 sequence: CASTLGSGSGVSSYEQYF. Written as DNA, the CDR3 is TGTGCCAGCACCTTGGGGAGCGGGAGCGGCGTAAGTTCCTACGAGCAGTACTTC.

The genes are TRBV27 and TRBJ2-3, with D perhaps matching TRBD2 (5 bases). Trimming cost V 4 bases and J 0 bases, with 17 bases left between them. Germline values: CDR1 MNHEY, CDR2 SMNVEV (reference sequence). CDR3 length: 17 residues. CDR3 in DNA: TGTGCCAGCAGTTCTGGGTGGGGTGACTATAGCACAGATACGCAGTATTTT. It is translated as CASSSGWGDYSTDTQYF.

DNA of the CDR3: TGCGCCAGCAGCCTGTACACTAGCGGGGGCACAGATACGCAGTATTTT. Its translation is CASSLYTSGGTDTQYF. J is TRBJ2-3 and V is TRBV4-3; 10 bases are a match to TRBD2. V lost 4 bases to trimming and J lost 1 base; unmatched junction nucleotides: 5. The CDR3 totals 16 residues. Germline V CDR1 and CDR2: LGHNA, YSLEER.

The chain uses TRBV5-1 and TRBJ2-1; 13 bases are a match to TRBD2. Germline V gene lookup returns CDR1 SGHRS and CDR2 YFSETQ. J was trimmed by 2 bases and V by 4 bases; bases with no gene match: 9. The length of the CDR3 is 18 residues. The CDR3 here is CASSRTSGSFGAYNEQFF. The CDR3 DNA reads TGCGCCAGCAGCAGGACTAGCGGGAGTTTTGGCGCCTACAATGAGCAGTTCTTC.

The chain combines TRBV18 with TRBJ1-3; 7 positions match TRBD1. Germline assignment: CDR1 KGHSH and CDR2 LQKENI. J was trimmed by 1 base and V by 6 bases; bases with no gene match: 3. This CDR3 region has 14 residues. The CDR3 region has the DNA TGTGCCAGCTCTGCGACAGGGTCTGGAAACACCATATATTTT. Translating it yields CASSATGSGNTIYF.

This clone was found once. The V and J genes are TRBV19 and TRBJ1-5; 7 bases map to TRBD1. With V trimmed by 4 bases and J by 7 bases, 4 bases remained unmatched. The CDR3 extends over 13 amino acids. Germline CDR1 and CDR2: LNHDA and SQIVND (reference sequence). In DNA, the CDR3 is TGTGCCAGTAGTAACACAGGGGCGCAGCCCCAGCATTTT. This translates into CASSNTGAQPQHF.

V and J are TRBV7-9 and TRBJ1-5, with a tentative D call TRBD1 (6 bases). The germline V gene has CDR1 SEHNR and CDR2 FQNEAQ (reference sequence). The V and J ends lost 3 bases and 7 bases respectively, with 13 bases between them. The CDR3 runs 14 residues. CDR3 protein: CASSLNAGDQPQHF. CDR3 sequence (DNA): TGTGCCAGCAGCTTGAACGCAGGGGACCAGCCCCAGCATTTT.

The chain recombines TRBV7-2 with TRBJ1-2, with a tentative D call TRBD1 (5 bases). The CDR3 has 13 amino acids. Germline CDR1 is SGHTA and CDR2 is FQGNSA. With 5 bases removed from V and 7 bases from J, the gap between germline ends came to 14 bases. Here the CDR3 DNA reads TGTGCCAGCAGCCCCTCAGGGTCGCCTGGCTACACCTTC. Its translation: CASSPSGSPGYTF.

V is TRBV7-2 and J is TRBJ2-3, with 8 positions matching TRBD1. V lost 5 bases and J lost 15; bases outside the gene matches: 19. Germline V gene lookup returns CDR1 SGHTA and CDR2 FQGNSA. The CDR3 spans 15 residues. The CDR3 sequence: CASSPGQGAGPLNYF. For the CDR3, the DNA is TGTGCCAGCAGCCCCGGCCAGGGGGCAGGGCCGCTTAACTATTTT. Supplemented by reference TRBV7-2 and TRBJ2-3, the full variable domain reads GAGVSQSPSNKVTEKGKDVELRCDPISGHTALYWYRQSLGQGLEFLIYFQGNSAPDKSGLPSDRFSAERTGGSVSTLTIQRTQQEDSAVYLCASSPGQGAGPLNYFGPGTRLTVL.

The rearrangement links TRBV4-1 to TRBJ1-3; D is perhaps TRBD1 (5 bases). From germline, CDR1 is MGHRA and CDR2 YSYEKL. V was shortened by 0 bases and J by 2 bases, with 5 bases between the two germline ends. The CDR3 loop spans 14 amino acids. Here the CDR3 reads CASSQDRAGNTIYF. As DNA, the CDR3 is TGCGCCAGCAGCCAAGACAGGGCTGGAAACACCATATATTTT.

The rearrangement joins TRBV30 to TRBJ1-2; no clear D gene. The CDR3 spans 13 residues. Germline-derived CDR1 and CDR2 are GTSNPN and SVGIG (reference sequence). Trimming stripped 0 bases from V and 4 bases from J, with 9 bases between. The chain's CDR3 is CAWSVEVLYGYTF. CDR3 DNA sequence: TGTGCCTGGAGTGTGGAGGTTCTCTATGGCTACACCTTC.

This chain joins TRBV7-8 and TRBJ1-1; the D gene is possibly TRBD1 (5 bases). The CDR3 loop spans 14 amino acids. The germline V gene encodes CDR1 SGHVS and CDR2 FQNEAQ. Between the trimmed V and J ends, which lost 3 bases and 1 base, there was a span of 9 bases. CDR3 region: CASSLGRRNTEAFF. The CDR3 bases are TGTGCCAGCAGCTTGGGGCGGAGGAACACTGAAGCTTTCTTT.

This chain connects TRBV3-1 (or the pseudogene TRBV3-2) to TRBJ2-7; 8 nucleotides align to TRBD2. With 4 bases clipped from V and 2 bases from J, the junction kept 7 bases outside the gene matches. Germline CDR1 is LGHDT and CDR2 is YNNKEL (reference sequence). The CDR3 has 15 residues. Here the CDR3 DNA reads TGTGCCAGCAGCCGACAACCGGGAGGGCCCTACGAGCAGTACTTC. Translated: CASSRQPGGPYEQYF.